These 2 T cell receptor beta chains came from one sample sequenced in a study of T cell changes during pregnancy in multiple sclerosis. Profiling relied on immunoSEQ multiplex PCR, and the TCRdb table lists in-frame clones only, not all of them. In the table there are 100,000 or so clones, about nine tenths of which are singletons. Here the sequenced sample was peripheral blood, taken in the second trimester of pregnancy. All receptors come from a female donor in good health, enrolled as a control in a pregnancy study.

This clone turned up a few times. The chain recombines TRBV28 with TRBJ1-2; 8 bases agree with TRBD1. V lost 5 bases to trimming and J lost 2 bases; unmatched junction nucleotides: 1. The CDR3 length is 13 residues. Germline V CDR1 and CDR2: MDHEN, SYDVKM. The chain's CDR3 is CASSGDRNYGYTF. The CDR3 nucleotides are TGTGCCAGCAGTGGGGACAGGAACTATGGCTACACCTTC.

The gene calls are TRBV11-2 and TRBJ2-1; D remains unclear. The CDR3 sequence is 13 residues long. Germline CDR1 SGHAT, CDR2 FQNNGV. V lost 4 bases and J 10 bases, leaving 14 bases between the germline ends. CDR3 loop: CASSSTPSEEQFF. CDR3 nucleotides: TGTGCCAGCAGCTCGACTCCGTCCGAGGAGCAGTTCTTC.